This TCR beta chain was sequenced during a study of control samples from healthy donors and cancer patients. Here immunoSEQ multiplex PCR was the method, and the copy in TCRdb shows in-frame clones only, minus some. Of about 180,000 clones listed, around 90% are singletons. Between the trimmed V and J ends, which lost 0 bases and 2 bases, there was a span of 11 bases. The germline CDR1 and CDR2 sequences are GTSNPN and SVGIG (reference sequence). This CDR3 region has 14 residues. This sequence originates from a woman aged 45-65 years in good health. The V and J genes are TRBV30 and TRBJ2-7; no reliable D call. The specimen was blood. CDR3 in amino acids: CAWSVQSGAYEQYF. The DNA for the CDR3 is TGTGCCTGGAGTGTACAATCAGGAGCCTACGAGCAGTACTTC.